This TCR beta chain was sequenced for a study of HIV-infected patients and healthy controls. General study results and limits: Unequal distinct sequence numbers between patients and controls complicated comparisons. HLA types of the donors remained undetermined.

Germline V gene sequence: CDR1 SGHKS, CDR2 YYEKEE (reference sequence). Trimming took off 0 bases at V and 0 bases at J, with 13 bases between the two ends. CDR3 length: 17 amino acids. 500 ng RNA was reverse transcribed with alpha and beta constant-region primers. Separate chain-specific third strand synthesis with multiplexing indices produced the alpha and beta libraries. A 5' RACE adapter with a random hexamer and the SP2 primer site was joined to cDNA. Two random hexamers, added before amplification and joined, formed each molecule's 12-nucleotide barcode. TCRdb re-called the 5' RACE reads with MiXCR, one entry per CDR3 protein. The sample consists of thousands of distinct CDR3 sequences, under 9.5% of them appearing once. Whole blood was used without fractionation, so all unsorted peripheral T cells were included. As regards this clonotype: The antigen remains undetermined.

The clonotype was recovered from an adult with HIV infection. This chain uses TRBV5-5 with TRBJ1-5; no clear D gene. The sequences come from blood, collected before antiretroviral therapy. The CDR3 spells CASSLARSADSNQPQHF. CDR3 DNA sequence: TGTGCCAGCAGCTTGGCTAGGAGCGCAGATAGCAATCAGCCCCAGCATTTT.